One and the same sample provided the 7 T cell receptor beta chains below, sequenced in a study of OX40 agonist ivuxolimab in advanced cancers. Using immunoSEQ multiplex PCR, the repertoire was profiled, and TCRdb retains in-frame clones only, with some absent. Among about 64,000 clones listed, about 90% were seen once. The starting material was CD4+ or CD8+ T cells sorted from blood, obtained in a trial of the OX40 agonist ivuxolimab. The origin of the receptors is an adult with an advanced solid tumor such as melanoma, head and neck, liver or kidney cancer.

The chain joins TRBV30 to TRBJ1-2, with TRBD1 as a possible D gene (5 bases). The CDR3 is made up of 13 amino acids. CDR1 GTSNPN and CDR2 SVGIG come from the germline V gene (reference sequence). In DNA form, the CDR3 reads TGTGCTTTGAAGACGGGGGGAACCTATGGCTACACCTTC. Protein product: CALKTGGTYGYTF.

The V call is TRBV28, the J call TRBJ1-2; 8 nucleotides align to TRBD1. The germline gives CDR1 MDHEN, CDR2 SYDVKM. J was trimmed by 7 bases and V by 11 bases; bases with no gene match: 9. The length of the CDR3 is 12 residues. In DNA, the CDR3 is TGTGCCGCGACAGGGGTTGGTTTTGGCTACACCTTC. Its translation is CAATGVGFGYTF.

The chain links TRBV14 to TRBJ1-3, with D uncertain. CDR1 is SGHDN, CDR2 FVKESK, per germline. The CDR3 loop spans 17 amino acids. With 0 bases removed from V and 0 bases from J, the gap between germline ends came to 12 bases. CDR3 DNA: TGTGCCAGCAGCCAAGATCGCAGGCCTTCCTCTGGAAACACCATATATTTT. Translation: CASSQDRRPSSGNTIYF.

The chain has TRBV9 and TRBJ2-3; possibly TRBD2 for D (7 bases). Germline CDR1 SGDLS, CDR2 YYNGEE. The CDR3 is 16 amino acids. Trimming removed 2 bases from V and 5 bases from J, with 18 bases in between. The CDR3 reads CASSVGAGVGGDTQYF. The DNA of the CDR3 is TGTGCCAGCAGCGTTGGTGCGGGAGTAGGGGGAGATACGCAGTATTTT.

The chain has TRBV7-2 and TRBJ2-7; 12 positions agree with TRBD2. After removal of 5 bases from V and 12 bases from J, the junction contained 11 bases not matched to a gene. Germline V gives CDR1 SGHTA, CDR2 FQGNSA. The CDR3 is 14 amino acids. Written as DNA, the CDR3 is TGTGCCAGCAGCCCCGGACTAGCGGGAAGGACACTGTACTTC. Translating it yields CASSPGLAGRTLYF.

The CDR3 region is CASSLDGSSYNEQFF. DNA of the CDR3: TGTGCCAGCAGCTTAGATGGGAGCTCCTACAATGAGCAGTTCTTC. The V and J genes are TRBV7-8 and TRBJ2-1; a weak D match, TRBD2 (5 bases). Trimming cost V 1 base and J 0 bases, with 7 bases left between them. Looked up from germline, CDR1 is SGHVS and CDR2 is FQNEAQ. This CDR3 region has 15 residues.

J is TRBJ1-1 and V is TRBV6-5; D call uncertain. Germline assignment: CDR1 MNHEY and CDR2 SVGAGI. This CDR3 spans 12 amino acids. Written as DNA, the CDR3 is TGTGCTACAATGTCGGAGGTGGCTGAAGCTTTCTTT. Amino acids: CATMSEVAEAFF.